The source of this TCR beta chain is a study of blood T cell repertoires in COVID-19. Study summary: Whether acute or convalescent, the COVID-19 samples came from the United States, Italy and Spain. Sources were T cells, B-cell-depleted T cells, or PBMCs; the material itself was cDNA or gDNA.

Some clones are missing from TCRdb's copy, which holds only in-frame ones; the method was immunoSEQ multiplex PCR. The table has around 190,000 clones, roughly 89% seen once. Clinical history reported by participants formed the basis on which cohorts were assigned. This TCR came from a man between 18 and 29 years old with acute COVID-19. The sequencing input was PBMCs or T cells enriched from blood (not recorded which).

The CDR3: CASTLGGTANEKLFF. In DNA form, the CDR3 reads TGTGCCAGCACCTTAGGCGGGACAGCTAATGAAAAACTGTTTTTT. The rearrangement joins TRBV6-5 to TRBJ1-4; 7 positions match TRBD1. This CDR3 has 15 amino acids. CDR1 and CDR2 from the germline V gene are MNHEY and SVGAGI. After removal of 7 bases from V and 3 bases from J, the junction contained 8 bases not matched to a gene.